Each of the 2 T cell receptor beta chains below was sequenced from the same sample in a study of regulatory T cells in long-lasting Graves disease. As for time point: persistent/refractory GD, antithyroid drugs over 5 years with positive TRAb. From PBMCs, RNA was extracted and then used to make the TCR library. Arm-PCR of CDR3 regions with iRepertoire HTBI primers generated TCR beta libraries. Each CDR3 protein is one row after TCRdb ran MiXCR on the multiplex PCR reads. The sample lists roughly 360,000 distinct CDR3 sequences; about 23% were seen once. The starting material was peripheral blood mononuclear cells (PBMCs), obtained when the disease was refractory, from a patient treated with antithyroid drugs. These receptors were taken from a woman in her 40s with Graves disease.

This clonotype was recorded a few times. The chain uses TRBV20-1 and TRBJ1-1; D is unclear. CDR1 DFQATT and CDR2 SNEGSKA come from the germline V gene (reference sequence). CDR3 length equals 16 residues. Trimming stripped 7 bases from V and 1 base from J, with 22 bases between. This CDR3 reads CSGHTIQEISNTEAFF. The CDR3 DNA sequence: TGCAGTGGACACACGATCCAAGAGATCTCGAACACTGAAGCTTTCTTT.

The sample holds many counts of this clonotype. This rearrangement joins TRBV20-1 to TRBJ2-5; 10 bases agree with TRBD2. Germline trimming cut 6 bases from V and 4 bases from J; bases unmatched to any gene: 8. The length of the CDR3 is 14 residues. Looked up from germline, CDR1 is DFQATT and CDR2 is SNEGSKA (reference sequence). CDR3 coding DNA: TGCAGTGCCTTACTAGCGGGAAAACGAGAGACCCAGTACTTC. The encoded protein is CSALLAGKRETQYF.